This T cell receptor beta chain derives from a study of neurological immune-mediated disorders. This clonotype was seen at least ten times. TCRdb re-called the 5' RACE reads with MiXCR, one entry per CDR3 protein. The sample includes tens of thousands of distinct CDR3 sequences, approximately 5.8% of them seen just once. V shed 0 bases and J shed 2 bases, with 5 bases lying between them. This CDR3 has 13 amino acids. Germline V lookup: CDR1 SGHRS, CDR2 YFSETQ. The chain employs TRBV5-1 and TRBJ1-2; the D is unclear. Sample: CD4+ T cells from blood. The sequence was obtained from a woman aged 18-29 years with multiple sclerosis. For the CDR3, the DNA is TGCGCCAGCAGCTTGGCACCAAACTATGGCTACACCTTC. Translating gives CASSLAPNYGYTF.